This T cell receptor beta chain was found in a study of blood T cell repertoires in COVID-19. TCRdb's copy holds only in-frame clones and misses some; the assay was immunoSEQ multiplex PCR. The sample holds about 380,000 clones, more than 70% seen once. Trimming stripped 6 bases from V and 7 bases from J, with 9 bases between. Germline V CDR1 and CDR2: SGHAT, FQNNGV. This CDR3 comprises 11 residues. The chain carries TRBV11-2 and TRBJ1-1, with D possibly being TRBD1 (6 bases). The sequenced sample consisted of PBMCs or T cells enriched from blood (not recorded which). This receptor was taken from a woman under 30 who had recovered from COVID-19. The CDR3 nucleotides are TGTGCCAGCAGGAGGGGGAATGAAGCTTTCTTT. Translating it yields CASRRGNEAFF.